This T cell receptor beta chain was recovered during a study of cytomegalovirus exposure and HLA in healthy donors (dated 2017 in TCRdb). Regarding the complete study: According to a later analysis, the approximately 120 validation repertoires were produced on the same platform as the roughly 720 repertoires of the first cohort. The study aimed to test whether cataloging public T cell receptors could reveal signatures of past pathogen exposure. Along with the approximately 620-subject first cohort, a separate validation cohort of over a hundred different subjects was used. To predict cytomegalovirus infection status, the study brought together high-throughput TCR immunosequencing, statistical association of individual TCRs with disease status, and machine learning. The study at large found these results: In the study, some 180 TCR beta chains were listed as associated with cytomegalovirus. The validation cohort had no HLA typing available for a later analysis, so co-occurrence within that cohort was assessed over all 120 or so repertoires. According to the authors, the approach could potentially be generalized to other disease states and immunological phenotypes. While some public TCRs were present in many individuals, most TCR sequences turned up only very rarely across donors. Cytomegalovirus status was reported to be diagnosed by the classifier with high specificity and sensitivity in both the original and validation cohorts. Subsequent analysis determined that TCRs grouped into clusters in the first cohort also showed a tendency toward co-occurrence across the 120 validation repertoires, and 90% to 95% of cluster scores exceeded 0. In vitro tests confirmed that a few of the cytomegalovirus-associated TCR beta chains recognize cytomegalovirus antigens.

The donors belonged to the validation cohort of around 110 subjects, which was separate from the approximately 700-subject first cohort. The CDR3 sequence holds 12 residues, the cysteine and phenylalanine included. This entry keeps only the CDR3 DNA: 36 bases, framed from base 1. CDR1 KGHSH and CDR2 LQKENI were looked up in the germline V gene. The junction carries 7 bases between V and J, which are trimmed by 7 bases and 1 base respectively. The library was generated by the immunoSEQ multiplex PCR assay. Per the source publication's procedure: A statistical classification framework was developed to diagnose cytomegalovirus status using the catalog of TCR beta chain sequences. TCRdb mirrors the immuneACCESS table, restricted to in-frame sequences. Some clones are absent from its copies; in checked studies, under half trace to an unresolved V gene, and the reason for the others is unknown. V, J and clone size reflect that table, while D and trimming were determined from the DNA. Here the sample has around 70,000 clones; about nine tenths occur a single time. The ten largest account for just over 3% of the sample.

In this sample, this clone turned up once. Its antigen is currently not known. The record has no base qualities; no much larger clone is one base away. The TCR comes from a man between 18 and 35 years old in good health and CMV-seronegative. Recombination connected TRBV18 to TRBJ2-5, with the D segment identity uncertain. The source material was PBMCs. The nucleotide sequence is TGTGCCAGCTTTTCGGGCCAAGAGACCCAGTACTTC. Its product reads: CASFSGQETQYF.